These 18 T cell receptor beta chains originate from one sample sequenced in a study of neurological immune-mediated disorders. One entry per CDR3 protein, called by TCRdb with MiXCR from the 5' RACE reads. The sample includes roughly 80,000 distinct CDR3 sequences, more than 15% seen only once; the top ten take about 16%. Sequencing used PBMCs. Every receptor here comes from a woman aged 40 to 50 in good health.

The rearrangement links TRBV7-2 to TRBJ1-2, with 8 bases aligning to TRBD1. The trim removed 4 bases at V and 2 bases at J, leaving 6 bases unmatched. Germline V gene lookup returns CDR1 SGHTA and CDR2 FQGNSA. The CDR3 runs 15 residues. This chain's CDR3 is CASSSGTGANYGYTF. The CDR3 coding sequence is TGTGCCAGCAGCTCCGGGACAGGCGCAAACTATGGCTACACCTTC.

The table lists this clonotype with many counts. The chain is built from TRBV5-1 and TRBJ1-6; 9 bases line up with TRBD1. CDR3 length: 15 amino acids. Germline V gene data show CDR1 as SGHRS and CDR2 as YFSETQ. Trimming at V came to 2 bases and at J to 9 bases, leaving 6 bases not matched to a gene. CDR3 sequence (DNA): TGCGCCAGCAGCTTAGAGACAGGGGGGAGTTCACCCCTCCACTTT. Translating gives CASSLETGGSSPLHF.

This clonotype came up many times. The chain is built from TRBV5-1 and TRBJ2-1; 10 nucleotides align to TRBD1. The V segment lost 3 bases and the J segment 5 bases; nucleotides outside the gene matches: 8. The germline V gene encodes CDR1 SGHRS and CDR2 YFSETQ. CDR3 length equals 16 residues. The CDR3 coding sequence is TGCGCCAGCAGCTCAAGTCCCGGGACAGGGGACAATGAGCAGTTCTTC. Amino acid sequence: CASSSSPGTGDNEQFF.

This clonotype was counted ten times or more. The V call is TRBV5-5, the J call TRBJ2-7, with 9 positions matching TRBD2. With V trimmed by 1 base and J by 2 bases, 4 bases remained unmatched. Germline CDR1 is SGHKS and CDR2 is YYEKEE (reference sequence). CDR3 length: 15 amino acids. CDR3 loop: CASSLRGGGAYEQYF. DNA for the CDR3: TGTGCCAGCAGCTTGCGAGGCGGGGGGGCCTACGAGCAGTACTTC.

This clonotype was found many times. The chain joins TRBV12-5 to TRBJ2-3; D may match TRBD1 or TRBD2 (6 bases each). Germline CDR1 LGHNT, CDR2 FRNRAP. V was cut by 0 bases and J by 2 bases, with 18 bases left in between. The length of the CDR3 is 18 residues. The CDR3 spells CASGLVGGPGGFTDTQYF. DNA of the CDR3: TGTGCTAGTGGTTTGGTAGGGGGGCCCGGCGGGTTCACAGATACGCAGTATTTT.

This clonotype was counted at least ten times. CDR3 in DNA: TGTGCCAGCAGCCAAGATCCGACGAACACTGAAGCTTTCTTT. Its translation: CASSQDPTNTEAFF. The rearrangement links TRBV4-2 to TRBJ1-1, with no clear D. The V end lost 0 bases, the J end lost 1 base, and 6 bases lay between the germline ends. Germline V lookup: CDR1 LGHNA, CDR2 YNFKEQ. The CDR3 totals 14 residues.

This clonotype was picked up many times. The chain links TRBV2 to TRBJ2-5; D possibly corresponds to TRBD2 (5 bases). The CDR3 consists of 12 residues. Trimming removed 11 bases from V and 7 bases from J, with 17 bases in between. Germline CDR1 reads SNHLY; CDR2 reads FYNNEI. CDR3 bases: TGTGCCTCCCTTGAGGGTAGCACGACCCAGTACTTC. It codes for CASLEGSTTQYF.

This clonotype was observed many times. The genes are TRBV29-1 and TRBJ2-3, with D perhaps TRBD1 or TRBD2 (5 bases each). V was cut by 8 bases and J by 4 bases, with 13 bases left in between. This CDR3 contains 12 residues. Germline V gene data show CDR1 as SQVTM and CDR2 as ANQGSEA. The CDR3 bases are TGCAGCACGACCGGGACGGCAGATACGCAGTATTTT. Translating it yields CSTTGTADTQYF.

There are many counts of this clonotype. Written as DNA, the CDR3 is TGCAGTGCCCGGACAGGGCCGTCCTATAATTCACCCCTCCACTTT. It codes for CSARTGPSYNSPLHF. This rearrangement joins TRBV20-1 to TRBJ1-6; 8 positions match TRBD1. Germline V gene lookup returns CDR1 DFQATT and CDR2 SNEGSKA (reference sequence). V shed 6 bases and J 1 base; nucleotides not matched to a gene: 5. This CDR3 is built from 15 residues.

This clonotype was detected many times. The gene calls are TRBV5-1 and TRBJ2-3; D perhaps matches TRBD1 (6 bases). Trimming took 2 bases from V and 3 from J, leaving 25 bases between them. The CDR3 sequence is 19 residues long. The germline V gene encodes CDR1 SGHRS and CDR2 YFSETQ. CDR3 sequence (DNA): TGCGCCAGCAGCTTTGTGTCCATCGGCAGGGGAAAATTTACAGATACGCAGTATTTT. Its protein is CASSFVSIGRGKFTDTQYF.

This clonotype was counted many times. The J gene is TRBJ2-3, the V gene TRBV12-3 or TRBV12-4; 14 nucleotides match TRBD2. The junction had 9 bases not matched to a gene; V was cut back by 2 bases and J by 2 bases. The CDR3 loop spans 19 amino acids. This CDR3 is CASSLIGTSGGENTDTQYF. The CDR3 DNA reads TGTGCCAGCAGTTTAATAGGGACTAGCGGGGGAGAAAACACAGATACGCAGTATTTT.

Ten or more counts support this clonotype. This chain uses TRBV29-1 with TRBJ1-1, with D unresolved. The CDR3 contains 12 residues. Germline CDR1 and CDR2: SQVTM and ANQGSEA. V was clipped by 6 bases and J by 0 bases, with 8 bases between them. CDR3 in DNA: TGCAGCGTATCGCGATTGAACACTGAAGCTTTCTTT. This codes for CSVSRLNTEAFF.

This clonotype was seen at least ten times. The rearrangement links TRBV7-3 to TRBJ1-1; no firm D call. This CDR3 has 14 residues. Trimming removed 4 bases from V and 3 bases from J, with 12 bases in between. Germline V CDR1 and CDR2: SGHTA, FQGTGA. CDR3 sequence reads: CASSSLGGDTEAFF. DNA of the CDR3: TGTGCCAGCAGCTCCCTTGGCGGGGACACTGAAGCTTTCTTT.

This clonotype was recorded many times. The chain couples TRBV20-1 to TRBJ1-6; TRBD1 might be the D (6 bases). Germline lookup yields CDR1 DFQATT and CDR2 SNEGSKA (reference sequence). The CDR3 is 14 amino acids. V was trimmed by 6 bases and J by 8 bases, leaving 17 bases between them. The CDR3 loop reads CSARPHGGDSPLHF. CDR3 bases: TGCAGTGCCCGACCCCACGGGGGCGATTCACCCCTCCACTTT.

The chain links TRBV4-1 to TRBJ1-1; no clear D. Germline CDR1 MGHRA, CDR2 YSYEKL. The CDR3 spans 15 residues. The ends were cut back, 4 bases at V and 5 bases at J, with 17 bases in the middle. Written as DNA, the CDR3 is TGCGCCAGCAGCCTGTTTCTAGGGTCGGGGACTGAAGCTTTCTTT. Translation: CASSLFLGSGTEAFF.

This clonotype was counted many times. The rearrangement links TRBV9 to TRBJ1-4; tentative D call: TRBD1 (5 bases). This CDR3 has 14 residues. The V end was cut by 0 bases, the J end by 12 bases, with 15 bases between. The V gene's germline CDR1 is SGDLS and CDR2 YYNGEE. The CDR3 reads CASSVGYPGEELFF. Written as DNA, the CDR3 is TGTGCCAGCAGCGTAGGATACCCGGGGGAAGAACTGTTTTTT.

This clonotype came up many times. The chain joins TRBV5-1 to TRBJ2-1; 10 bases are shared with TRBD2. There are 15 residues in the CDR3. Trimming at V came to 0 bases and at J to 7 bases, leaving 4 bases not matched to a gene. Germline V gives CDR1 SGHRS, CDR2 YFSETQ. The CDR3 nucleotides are TGCGCCAGCAGCTTGGCTAGCGGGGGAGCGAATGAGCAGTTCTTC. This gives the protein CASSLASGGANEQFF.

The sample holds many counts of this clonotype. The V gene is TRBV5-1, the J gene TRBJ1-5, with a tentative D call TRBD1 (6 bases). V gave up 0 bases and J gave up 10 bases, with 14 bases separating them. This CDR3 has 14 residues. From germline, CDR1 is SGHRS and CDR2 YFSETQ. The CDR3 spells CASSLAGNRDPQHF. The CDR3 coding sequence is TGCGCCAGCAGCTTGGCCGGGAACAGGGACCCCCAGCATTTT.